This T cell receptor (beta chain) was sequenced during a study of T cells in Graves' hyperthyroidism and ophthalmopathy. This clonotype has ten or more counts. Uncontrolled infection, other autoimmune disease, pregnancy and lactation each barred patients from inclusion. The germline CDR1 and CDR2 sequences are MDHEN and SYDVKM. CDR3 length: 12 amino acids. Trimming removed 5 bases from V and 7 bases from J, with 11 bases in between. The TCR beta CDR3 regions underwent amplification using RNA transcripts as the source. When the TCR CDR3 underwent first-round RT-PCR, the HTBI primer set was used. TCRdb re-derived calls from the multiplex PCR reads in MiXCR, one entry per CDR3 protein. Of 350,000 to 400,000 distinct CDR3 sequences in the sample, more than 12% were seen once.

This TCR was sampled from a woman under 40 with Graves' hyperthyroidism. The sequenced sample was blood. This rearrangement joins TRBV28 to TRBJ2-5; weak D call: TRBD2 (5 bases). The CDR3 DNA reads TGTGCCAGCAGTATCCGGACTGGGACCCAGTACTTC. Translation gives CASSIRTGTQYF.